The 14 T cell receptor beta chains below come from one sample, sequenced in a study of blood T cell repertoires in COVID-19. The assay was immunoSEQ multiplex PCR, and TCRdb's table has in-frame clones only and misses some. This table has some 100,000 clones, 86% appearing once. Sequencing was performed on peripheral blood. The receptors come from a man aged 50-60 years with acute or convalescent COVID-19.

CDR3: CASAQGHLNTGELFF. In nucleotides, the CDR3 is TGTGCCAGCGCTCAGGGACACCTAAACACCGGGGAGCTGTTTTTT. The chain is built from TRBV6-5 and TRBJ2-2, with TRBD1 as a possible D gene (6 bases). The CDR3 is 15 amino acids. With 8 bases removed from V and 2 bases from J, the gap between germline ends came to 15 bases. Germline V gives CDR1 MNHEY, CDR2 SVGAGI.

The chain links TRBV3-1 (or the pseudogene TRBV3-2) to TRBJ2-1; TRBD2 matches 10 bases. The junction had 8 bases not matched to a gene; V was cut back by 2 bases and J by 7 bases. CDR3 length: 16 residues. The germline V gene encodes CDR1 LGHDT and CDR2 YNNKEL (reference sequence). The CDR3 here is CASSQWASGSANEQFF. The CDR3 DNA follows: TGTGCCAGCAGCCAATGGGCTAGCGGGAGTGCGAATGAGCAGTTCTTC.

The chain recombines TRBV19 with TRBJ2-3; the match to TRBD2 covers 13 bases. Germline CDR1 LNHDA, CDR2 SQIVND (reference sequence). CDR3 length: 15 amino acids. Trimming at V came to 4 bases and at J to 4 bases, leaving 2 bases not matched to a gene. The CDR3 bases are TGTGCCAGTAGTAGAACTAGCGGGAGGGCAGATACGCAGTATTTT. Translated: CASSRTSGRADTQYF. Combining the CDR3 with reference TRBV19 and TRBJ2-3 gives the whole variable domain DGGITQSPKYLFRKEGQNVTLSCEQNLNHDAMYWYRQDPGQGLRLIYYSQIVNDFQKGDIAEGYSVSREKKESFPLTVTSAQKNPTAFYLCASSRTSGRADTQYFGPGTRLTVL.

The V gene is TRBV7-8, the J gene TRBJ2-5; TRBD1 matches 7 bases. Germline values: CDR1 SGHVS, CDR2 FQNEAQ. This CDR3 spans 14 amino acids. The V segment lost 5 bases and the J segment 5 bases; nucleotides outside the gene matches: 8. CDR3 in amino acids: CASSRQEQGETQYF. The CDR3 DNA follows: TGTGCCAGCAGCCGACAGGAACAGGGGGAGACCCAGTACTTC. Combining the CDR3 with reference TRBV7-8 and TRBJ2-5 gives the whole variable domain GAGVSQSPRYKVAKRGQDVALRCDPISGHVSLFWYQQALGQGPEFLTYFQNEAQLDKSGLPSDRFFAERPEGSVSTLKIQRTQQEDSAVYLCASSRQEQGETQYFGPGTRLLVL.

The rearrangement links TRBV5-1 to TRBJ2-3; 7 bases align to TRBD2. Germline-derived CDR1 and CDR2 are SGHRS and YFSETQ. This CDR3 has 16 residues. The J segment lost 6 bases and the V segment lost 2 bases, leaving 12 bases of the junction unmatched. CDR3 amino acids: CASSLNLAAAVDTQYF. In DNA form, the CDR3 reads TGCGCCAGCAGCTTAAACCTAGCGGCCGCGGTGGATACGCAGTATTTT.

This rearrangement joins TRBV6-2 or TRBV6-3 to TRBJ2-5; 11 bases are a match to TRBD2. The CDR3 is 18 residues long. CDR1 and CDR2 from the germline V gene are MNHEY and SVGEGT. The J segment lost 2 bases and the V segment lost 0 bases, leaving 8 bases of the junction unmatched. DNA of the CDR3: TGTGCCAGCAGTTACTCGTTAACTAGCGGGAGTTTACAAGAGACCCAGTACTTC. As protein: CASSYSLTSGSLQETQYF.

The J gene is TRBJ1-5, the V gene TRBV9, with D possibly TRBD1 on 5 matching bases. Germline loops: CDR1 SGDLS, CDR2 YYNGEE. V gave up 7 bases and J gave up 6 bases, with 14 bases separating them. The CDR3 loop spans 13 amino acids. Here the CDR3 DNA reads TGTGCCAGCGGGGAGGGGATGGTTCAGCCCCAGCATTTT. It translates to CASGEGMVQPQHF.

As DNA, the CDR3 is TGTGCCAGCAGACCCGGGGAGGCGAACACTGAAGCTTTCTTT. Protein sequence: CASRPGEANTEAFF. The chain has TRBV5-5 and TRBJ1-1, with D unresolved. Trimming took 5 bases from V and 1 from J, leaving 12 bases between them. The CDR3 extends over 14 amino acids. From germline, CDR1 is SGHKS and CDR2 YYEKEE (reference sequence).

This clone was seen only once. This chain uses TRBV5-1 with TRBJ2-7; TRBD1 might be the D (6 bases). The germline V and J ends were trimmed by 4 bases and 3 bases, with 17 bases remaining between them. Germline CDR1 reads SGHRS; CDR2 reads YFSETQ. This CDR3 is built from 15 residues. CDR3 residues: CASSASGTPHYEQYF. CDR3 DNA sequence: TGCGCCAGCAGCGCGTCCGGGACACCTCACTACGAGCAGTACTTC.

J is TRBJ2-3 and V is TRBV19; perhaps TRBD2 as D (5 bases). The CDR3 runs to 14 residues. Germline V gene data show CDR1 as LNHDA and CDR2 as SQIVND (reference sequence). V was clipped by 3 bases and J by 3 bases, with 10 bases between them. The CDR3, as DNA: TGTGCCAGTAGTATCGAATCGGGGACAGATACGCAGTATTTT. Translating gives CASSIESGTDTQYF.

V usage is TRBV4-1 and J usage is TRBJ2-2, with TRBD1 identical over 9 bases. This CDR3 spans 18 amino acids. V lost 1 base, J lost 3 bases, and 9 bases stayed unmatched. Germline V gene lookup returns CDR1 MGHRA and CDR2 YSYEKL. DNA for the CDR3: TGCGCCAGCAGCCAAGCAGGACAGGGGAGCGGGGACACCGGGGAGCTGTTTTTT. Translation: CASSQAGQGSGDTGELFF.

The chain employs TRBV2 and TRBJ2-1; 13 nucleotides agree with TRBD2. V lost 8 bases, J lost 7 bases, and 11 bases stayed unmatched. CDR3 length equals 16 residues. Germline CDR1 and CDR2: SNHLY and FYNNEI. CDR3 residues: CASPRGILAGGNEQFF. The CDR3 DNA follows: TGTGCCAGCCCTAGGGGTATACTAGCGGGAGGGAATGAGCAGTTCTTC.

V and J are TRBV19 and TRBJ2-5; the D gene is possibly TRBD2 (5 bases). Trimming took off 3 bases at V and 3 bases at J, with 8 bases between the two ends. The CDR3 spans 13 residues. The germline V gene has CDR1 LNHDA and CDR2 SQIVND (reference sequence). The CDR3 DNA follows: TGTGCCAGTAGTATCGGACTCAAAGAGACCCAGTACTTC. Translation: CASSIGLKETQYF.

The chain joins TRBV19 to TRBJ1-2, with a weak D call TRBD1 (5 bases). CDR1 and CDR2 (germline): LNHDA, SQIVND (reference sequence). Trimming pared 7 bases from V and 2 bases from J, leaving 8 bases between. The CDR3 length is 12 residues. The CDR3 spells CASTGENYGYTF. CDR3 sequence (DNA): TGTGCCAGTACGGGGGAAAACTATGGCTACACCTTC.